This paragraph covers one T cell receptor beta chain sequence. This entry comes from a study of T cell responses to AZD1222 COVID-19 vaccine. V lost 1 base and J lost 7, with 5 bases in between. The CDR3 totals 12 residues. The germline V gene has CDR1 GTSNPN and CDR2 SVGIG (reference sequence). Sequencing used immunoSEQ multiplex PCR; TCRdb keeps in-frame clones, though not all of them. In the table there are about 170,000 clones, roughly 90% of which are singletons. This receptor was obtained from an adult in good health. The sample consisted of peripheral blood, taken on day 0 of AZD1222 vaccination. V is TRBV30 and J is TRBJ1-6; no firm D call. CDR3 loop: CAWSGGNSPLHF. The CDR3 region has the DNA TGTGCCTGGAGTGGGGGAAATTCACCCCTCCACTTT.